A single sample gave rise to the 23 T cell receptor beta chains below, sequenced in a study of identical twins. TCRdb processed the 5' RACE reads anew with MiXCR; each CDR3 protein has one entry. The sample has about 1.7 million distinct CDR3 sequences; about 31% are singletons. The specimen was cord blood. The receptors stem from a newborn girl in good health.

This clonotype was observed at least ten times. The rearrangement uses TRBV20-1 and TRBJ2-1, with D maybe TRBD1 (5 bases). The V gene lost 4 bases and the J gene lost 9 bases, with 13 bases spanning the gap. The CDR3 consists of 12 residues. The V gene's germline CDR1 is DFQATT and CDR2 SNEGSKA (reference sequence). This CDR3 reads CSATPGMGEQFF. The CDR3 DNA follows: TGCAGTGCTACCCCAGGGATGGGTGAGCAGTTCTTC.

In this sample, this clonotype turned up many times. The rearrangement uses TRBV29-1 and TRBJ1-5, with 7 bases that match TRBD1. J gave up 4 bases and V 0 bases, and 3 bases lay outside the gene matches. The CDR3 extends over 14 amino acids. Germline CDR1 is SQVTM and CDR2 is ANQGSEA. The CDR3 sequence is CSVEDHRGNQPQHF. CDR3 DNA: TGCAGCGTTGAAGATCACAGGGGTAATCAGCCCCAGCATTTT.

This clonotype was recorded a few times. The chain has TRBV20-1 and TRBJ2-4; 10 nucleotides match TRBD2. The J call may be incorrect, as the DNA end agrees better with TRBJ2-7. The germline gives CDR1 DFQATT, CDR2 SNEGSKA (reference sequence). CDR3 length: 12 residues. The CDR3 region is CSKALAGSEQYF. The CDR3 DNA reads TGCAGTAAGGCACTAGCGGGGAGCGAGCAGTACTTC.

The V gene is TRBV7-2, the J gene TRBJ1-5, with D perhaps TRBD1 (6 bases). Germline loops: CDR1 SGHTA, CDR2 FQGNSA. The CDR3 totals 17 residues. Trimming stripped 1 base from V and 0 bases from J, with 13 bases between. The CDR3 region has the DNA TGTGCCAGCAGCTTAGATAGGACAGAATATAGCAATCAGCCCCAGCATTTT. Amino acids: CASSLDRTEYSNQPQHF.

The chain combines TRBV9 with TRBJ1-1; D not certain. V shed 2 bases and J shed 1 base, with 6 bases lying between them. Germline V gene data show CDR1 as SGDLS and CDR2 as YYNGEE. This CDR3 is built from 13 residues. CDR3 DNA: TGTGCCAGCAGCGTGTGGCAGAACACTGAAGCTTTCTTT. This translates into CASSVWQNTEAFF.

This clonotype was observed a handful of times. This CDR3 is CASSPPGTYSNQPQHF. The DNA of the CDR3 is TGTGCCAGCAGCCCACCCGGGACCTATAGCAATCAGCCCCAGCATTTT. This chain links TRBV28 with TRBJ1-5, with D possibly TRBD1 on 5 matching bases. Germline V gene sequence: CDR1 MDHEN, CDR2 SYDVKM. The CDR3 runs to 16 residues. Trimming took off 6 bases at V and 0 bases at J, with 15 bases between the two ends.

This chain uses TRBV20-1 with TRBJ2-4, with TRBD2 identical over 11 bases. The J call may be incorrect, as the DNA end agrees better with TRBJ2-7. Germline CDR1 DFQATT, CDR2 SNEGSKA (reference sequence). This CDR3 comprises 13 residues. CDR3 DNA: TGCAGTGCCCTTAGCGGGGGGGCCTACGAGCAGTACTTC. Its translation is CSALSGGAYEQYF.

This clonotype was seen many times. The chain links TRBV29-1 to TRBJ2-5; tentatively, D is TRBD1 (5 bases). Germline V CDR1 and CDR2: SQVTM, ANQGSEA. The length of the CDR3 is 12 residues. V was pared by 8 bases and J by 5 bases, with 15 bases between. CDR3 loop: CSSTGQTETQYF. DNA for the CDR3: TGCAGCTCAACAGGTCAGACGGAGACCCAGTACTTC.

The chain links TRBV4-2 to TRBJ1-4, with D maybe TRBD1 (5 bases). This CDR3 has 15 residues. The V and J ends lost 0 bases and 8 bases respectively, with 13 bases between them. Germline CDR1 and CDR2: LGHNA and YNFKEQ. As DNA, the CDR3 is TGTGCCAGCAGCCAAGATCCACAGGTGGAGGAAAAACTGTTTTTT. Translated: CASSQDPQVEEKLFF.

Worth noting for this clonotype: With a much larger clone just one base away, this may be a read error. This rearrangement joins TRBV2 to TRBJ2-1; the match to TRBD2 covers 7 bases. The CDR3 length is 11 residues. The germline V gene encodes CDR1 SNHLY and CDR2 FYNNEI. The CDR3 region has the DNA TGTGCCTGCAGGACTAGCAATGAGCAGTTCTTC. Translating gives CACRTSNEQFF.

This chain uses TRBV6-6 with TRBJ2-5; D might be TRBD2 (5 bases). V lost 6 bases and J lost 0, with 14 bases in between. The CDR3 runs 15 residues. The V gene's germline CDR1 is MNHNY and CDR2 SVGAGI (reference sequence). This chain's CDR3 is CASSSREPYQETQYF. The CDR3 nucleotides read TGTGCCAGCAGCTCGAGGGAACCGTACCAAGAGACCCAGTACTTC.

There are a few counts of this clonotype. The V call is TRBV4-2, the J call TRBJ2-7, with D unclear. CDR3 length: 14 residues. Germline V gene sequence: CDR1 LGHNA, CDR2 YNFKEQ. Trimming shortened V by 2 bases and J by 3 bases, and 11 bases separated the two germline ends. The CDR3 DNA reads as TGTGCCAGCAGCCAAAAAGGATCAAACTACGAGCAGTACTTC. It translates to CASSQKGSNYEQYF.

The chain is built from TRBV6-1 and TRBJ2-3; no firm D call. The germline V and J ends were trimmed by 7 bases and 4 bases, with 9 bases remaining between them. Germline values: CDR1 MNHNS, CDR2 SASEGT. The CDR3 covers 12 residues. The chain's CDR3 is CASKYWADTQYF. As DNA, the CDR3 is TGTGCCAGCAAATACTGGGCAGATACGCAGTATTTT.

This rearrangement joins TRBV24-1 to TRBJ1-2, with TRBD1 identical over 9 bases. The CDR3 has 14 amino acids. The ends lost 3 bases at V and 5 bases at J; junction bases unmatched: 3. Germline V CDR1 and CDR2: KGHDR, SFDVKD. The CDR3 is CATSDPTGGYGYTF. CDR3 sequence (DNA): TGTGCCACCAGTGATCCGACAGGGGGTTATGGCTACACCTTC.

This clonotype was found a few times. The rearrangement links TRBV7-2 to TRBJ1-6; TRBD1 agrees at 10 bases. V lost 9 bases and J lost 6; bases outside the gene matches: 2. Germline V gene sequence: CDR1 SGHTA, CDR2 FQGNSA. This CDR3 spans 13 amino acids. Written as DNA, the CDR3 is TGTGCCAGACGGGACAGGGGTAATTCACCCCTCCACTTT. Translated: CARRDRGNSPLHF.

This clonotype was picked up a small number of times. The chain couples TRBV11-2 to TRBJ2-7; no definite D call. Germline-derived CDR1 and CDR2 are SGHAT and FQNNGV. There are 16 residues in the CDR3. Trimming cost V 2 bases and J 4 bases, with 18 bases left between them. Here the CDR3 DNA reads TGTGCCAGCAGCTTAATGAGCCAGCGAGCCGCATACGAGCAGTACTTC. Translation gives CASSLMSQRAAYEQYF.

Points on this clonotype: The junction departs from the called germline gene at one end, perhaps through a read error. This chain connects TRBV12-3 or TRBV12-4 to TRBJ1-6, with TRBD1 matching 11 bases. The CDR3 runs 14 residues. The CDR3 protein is CASSRTGGYSPPHF. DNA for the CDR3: TGTGCCAGCAGCAGGACAGGGGGCTATTCACCCCCCCACTTT.

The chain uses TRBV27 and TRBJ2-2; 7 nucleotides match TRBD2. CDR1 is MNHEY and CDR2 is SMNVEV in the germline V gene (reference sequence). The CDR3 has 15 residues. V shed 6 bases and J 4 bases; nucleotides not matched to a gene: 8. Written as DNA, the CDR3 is TGTGCCAGCAGACCTGCGGGACTAACCACCGGGGAGCTGTTTTTT. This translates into CASRPAGLTTGELFF.

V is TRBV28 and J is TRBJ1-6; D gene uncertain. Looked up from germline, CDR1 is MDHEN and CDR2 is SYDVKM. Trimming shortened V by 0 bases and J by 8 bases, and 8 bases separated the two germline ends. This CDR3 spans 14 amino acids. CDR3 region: CASSLWAEYSPLHF. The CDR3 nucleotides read TGTGCCAGCAGTTTATGGGCGGAGTATTCACCCCTCCACTTT.

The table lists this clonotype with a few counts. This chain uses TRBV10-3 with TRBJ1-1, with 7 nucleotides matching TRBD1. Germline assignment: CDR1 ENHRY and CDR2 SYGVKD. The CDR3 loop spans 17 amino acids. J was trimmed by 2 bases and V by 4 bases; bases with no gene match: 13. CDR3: CAISVQLVGTDNTEAFF. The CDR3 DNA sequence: TGTGCCATCAGTGTCCAGCTCGTAGGGACAGACAACACTGAAGCTTTCTTT.

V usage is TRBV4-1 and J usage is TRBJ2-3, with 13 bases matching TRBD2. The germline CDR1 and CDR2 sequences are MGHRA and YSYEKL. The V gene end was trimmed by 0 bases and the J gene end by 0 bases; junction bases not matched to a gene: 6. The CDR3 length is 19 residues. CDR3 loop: CASSQDRTSGSPSTDTQYF. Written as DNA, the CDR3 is TGCGCCAGCAGCCAAGATAGGACTAGCGGGAGCCCTAGCACAGATACGCAGTATTTT.

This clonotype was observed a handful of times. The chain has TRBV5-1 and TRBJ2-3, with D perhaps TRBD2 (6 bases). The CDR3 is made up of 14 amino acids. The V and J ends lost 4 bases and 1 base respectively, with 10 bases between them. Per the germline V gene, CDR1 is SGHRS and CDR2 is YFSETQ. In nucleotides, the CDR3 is TGCGCCAGCAGCACGCGGGACGGCACAGATACGCAGTATTTT. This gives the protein CASSTRDGTDTQYF.

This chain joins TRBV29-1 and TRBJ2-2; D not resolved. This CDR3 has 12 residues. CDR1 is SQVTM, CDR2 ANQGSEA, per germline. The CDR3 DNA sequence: TGCACCGCCGAAGTGGGCACCGGGGAGCTGTTTTTT. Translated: CTAEVGTGELFF.